These T cell receptor beta chains were read from a single sample in a study of CD8 T cells in ankylosing spondylitis. TCRdb re-called the 5' RACE reads with MiXCR, one entry per CDR3 protein. Of around 250,000 distinct CDR3 sequences in the sample, approximately 20% were seen once. Material: blood, either unsorted or a sorted T cell fraction (not recorded which). These TCRs come from a male donor with ankylosing spondylitis or in good health (not recorded which). The CDR3 runs from the conserved cysteine through the conserved F or W. D genes are given only for firm matches. Expanded clones are given a class, and other clones once, few, many or no size at all.

cdr3_nt: TGCGCCAGCAGCCAATCGACAGGGGGAGTAATTCAGTACTTC
cdr3_aa: CASSQSTGGVIQYF
clone_size: NA
d_call: TRBD1
j_call: TRBJ2-4
cdr3_length: 14
v_call: TRBV5-1

cdr3_nt: TGCAGCGTTGGAGGGGTGAATGAGCAGTTCTTC
cdr3_aa: CSVGGVNEQFF
clone_size: few
d_call: NA
j_call: TRBJ2-1
cdr3_length: 11
v_call: TRBV29-1

cdr3_nt: TGTGCCAGCACTCCCCACGGGGAGCTGTTTTTT
cdr3_aa: CASTPHGELFF
clone_size: NA
d_call: NA
j_call: TRBJ2-2
cdr3_length: 11
v_call: TRBV12-3/TRBV12-4

cdr3_nt: TGTGCTAGTGACTTGGGGACAGGGGCTTCCTACGAGCAGTACTTC
cdr3_aa: CASDLGTGASYEQYF
clone_size: NA
d_call: TRBD1
j_call: TRBJ2-7
cdr3_length: 15
v_call: TRBV12-5

cdr3_nt: TGCGCCAGCAGCTCGACACAGGGGATCGGGGAGCTGTTTTTT
cdr3_aa: CASSSTQGIGELFF
clone_size: many
d_call: TRBD1
j_call: TRBJ2-2
cdr3_length: 14
v_call: TRBV4-1

cdr3_nt: TGTGCCAGCAGTTTGTTTGGGACTAGGGCTAGCACAGATACGCAGTATTTT
cdr3_aa: CASSLFGTRASTDTQYF
clone_size: many
d_call: TRBD2
j_call: TRBJ2-3
cdr3_length: 17
v_call: TRBV28

cdr3_nt: TGTGCCAGCAGCCAAGCCTTCGGAGCTGTCGACACTGAAGCTTTCTTT
cdr3_aa: CASSQAFGAVDTEAFF
clone_size: few
d_call: NA
j_call: TRBJ1-1
cdr3_length: 16
v_call: TRBV11-2

cdr3_nt: TGTGCCAGCAGCCTATCCGGGACAGGGGTGGAGACCCAGTACTTC
cdr3_aa: CASSLSGTGVETQYF
clone_size: few
d_call: TRBD1
j_call: TRBJ2-5
cdr3_length: 15
v_call: TRBV3-1

cdr3_nt: TGCGCCAGCAGTCAAACCGGTCTGGGCTCCTCCCCTTACGAGCAGTACTTC
cdr3_aa: CASSQTGLGSSPYEQYF
clone_size: many
d_call: NA
j_call: TRBJ2-7
cdr3_length: 17
v_call: TRBV4-1

cdr3_nt: TGCAGCGTTGAACCCCTTGGGCGAGAGACCCAGTACTTC
cdr3_aa: CSVEPLGRETQYF
clone_size: NA
d_call: NA
j_call: TRBJ2-5
cdr3_length: 13
v_call: TRBV29-1

cdr3_nt: TGCAGCGCGACTAGCGGGAGTGTTTCCGGGGAGCTGTTTTTT
cdr3_aa: CSATSGSVSGELFF
clone_size: NA
d_call: TRBD2
j_call: TRBJ2-2
cdr3_length: 14
v_call: TRBV29-1

cdr3_nt: TGTGCCAGCAGACAAACGTCAGGGGCTGAAGCTTTCTTT
cdr3_aa: CASRQTSGAEAFF
clone_size: NA
d_call: NA
j_call: TRBJ1-1
cdr3_length: 13
v_call: TRBV6-6

cdr3_nt: TGTGCCAGCAGCCGGGGGATAGCGGGACCCTACGAGCAGTACTTC
cdr3_aa: CASSRGIAGPYEQYF
clone_size: few
d_call: TRBD2
j_call: TRBJ2-7
cdr3_length: 15
v_call: TRBV27

cdr3_nt: TGCGCCAGCAGCCAAGAGGTTGAGGGGGATACCGGGGAGCTGTTTTTT
cdr3_aa: CASSQEVEGDTGELFF
clone_size: few
d_call: NA
j_call: TRBJ2-2
cdr3_length: 16
v_call: TRBV4-3

cdr3_nt: TGCGCCAGCAGCCAACAACCCTCCGGTTATAGCAATCAGCCCCAGCATTTT
cdr3_aa: CASSQQPSGYSNQPQHF
clone_size: few
d_call: NA
j_call: TRBJ1-5
cdr3_length: 17
v_call: TRBV4-1

cdr3_nt: TGTGCCAGCAGTTACTCGATTGGTGACACCAACACCGGGGAGCTGTTTTTT
cdr3_aa: CASSYSIGDTNTGELFF
clone_size: many
d_call: NA
j_call: TRBJ2-2
cdr3_length: 17
v_call: TRBV6-5

cdr3_nt: TGCGCCAGCAGCCCACTGACCGGAACCTCTGTTGTCTACGAGCAGTACTTC
cdr3_aa: CASSPLTGTSVVYEQYF
clone_size: few
d_call: NA
j_call: TRBJ2-7
cdr3_length: 17
v_call: TRBV5-1

cdr3_nt: TGTGCCAGCAGTCCTTGGACAGGATCCTACGAGCAGTACTTC
cdr3_aa: CASSPWTGSYEQYF
clone_size: many
d_call: TRBD1
j_call: TRBJ2-7
cdr3_length: 14
v_call: TRBV27

cdr3_nt: TGTGCCAGCAGTGGACATCCCAACGAGCAGTACTTC
cdr3_aa: CASSGHPNEQYF
clone_size: NA
d_call: NA
j_call: TRBJ2-7
cdr3_length: 12
v_call: TRBV25-1

cdr3_nt: TGTGCCAGCAGTTTAATTCTCCCGGGGGGGGGGATGAACACTGAAGCTTTCTTT
cdr3_aa: CASSLILPGGGMNTEAFF
clone_size: few
d_call: NA
j_call: TRBJ1-1
cdr3_length: 18
v_call: TRBV27

cdr3_nt: TGTGCCAGCAGCTTGGCCGGGACTCACAATGAGCAGTTCTTC
cdr3_aa: CASSLAGTHNEQFF
clone_size: few
d_call: NA
j_call: TRBJ2-1
cdr3_length: 14
v_call: TRBV11-3

cdr3_nt: TGCGCCAGCAGCTTGGGACAGGGACTTATCTACGAGCAGTACTTC
cdr3_aa: CASSLGQGLIYEQYF
clone_size: NA
d_call: NA
j_call: TRBJ2-7
cdr3_length: 15
v_call: TRBV5-1

cdr3_nt: TGCGCCAGCAGCCAAGGAACCGGGACGGCGACCGGGGAGCTGTTTTTT
cdr3_aa: CASSQGTGTATGELFF
clone_size: many
d_call: NA
j_call: TRBJ2-2
cdr3_length: 16
v_call: TRBV4-3

cdr3_nt: TGTGCCAGCAGTGTGCGGGAGGGCTCCTACAATGAGCAGTTCTTC
cdr3_aa: CASSVREGSYNEQFF
clone_size: once
d_call: TRBD2
j_call: TRBJ2-1
cdr3_length: 15
v_call: TRBV2

cdr3_nt: TGTGCCAGCAGTTCCCCGGGACTAGCGTTTGAGCAGTTCTTC
cdr3_aa: CASSSPGLAFEQFF
clone_size: NA
d_call: TRBD2
j_call: TRBJ2-1
cdr3_length: 14
v_call: TRBV6-5

cdr3_nt: TGTGCCAGCAGCTTTGGGACAGGGGTTCACTCAGCCAAAAACATTCAGTACTTC
cdr3_aa: CASSFGTGVHSAKNIQYF
clone_size: NA
d_call: TRBD1
j_call: TRBJ2-4
cdr3_length: 18
v_call: TRBV5-6

cdr3_nt: TGTGCCAGCAGTTTCCGTGGGGACCCCAAACCTTCCTACAATGAGCAGTTCTTC
cdr3_aa: CASSFRGDPKPSYNEQFF
clone_size: few
d_call: NA
j_call: TRBJ2-1
cdr3_length: 18
v_call: TRBV12-3/TRBV12-4

cdr3_nt: TGTGCCAGCATCACAGGGAATCAGCCCCAGCATTTT
cdr3_aa: CASITGNQPQHF
clone_size: NA
d_call: NA
j_call: TRBJ1-5
cdr3_length: 12
v_call: TRBV28

cdr3_nt: TGCGCCAGCAGTCAGTACGACAGGGGGTTGGCCAAAAACATTGAGTACTTC
cdr3_aa: CASSQYDRGLAKNIEYF
clone_size: NA
d_call: TRBD1
j_call: TRBJ2-4
cdr3_length: 17
v_call: TRBV23-1

cdr3_nt: TGTGCCAGCAGTTACTCTTCACTAGCAGGAGAGACCCAGTACTTC
cdr3_aa: CASSYSSLAGETQYF
clone_size: NA
d_call: NA
j_call: TRBJ2-5
cdr3_length: 15
v_call: TRBV6-5

cdr3_nt: TGCAGCGTTCCCTCCGAACTAGTCTCCTACGAGCAGTACTTC
cdr3_aa: CSVPSELVSYEQYF
clone_size: many
d_call: NA
j_call: TRBJ2-7
cdr3_length: 14
v_call: TRBV29-1

cdr3_nt: TGTGCCAGCAGCCAAGGACAGACACTTCTCGACAATGAGCAGTTCTTC
cdr3_aa: CASSQGQTLLDNEQFF
clone_size: few
d_call: NA
j_call: TRBJ2-1
cdr3_length: 16
v_call: TRBV14

cdr3_nt: TGTGCCAGCAGCTTATTCCCCTCGGCGGGGAACAATGAGCAGTTCTTC
cdr3_aa: CASSLFPSAGNNEQFF
clone_size: many
d_call: NA
j_call: TRBJ2-1
cdr3_length: 16
v_call: TRBV7-9

cdr3_nt: TGTGCCAGCAGCTTTACGGCGGGAGGGACCACAGATACGCAGTATTTT
cdr3_aa: CASSFTAGGTTDTQYF
clone_size: NA
d_call: TRBD2
j_call: TRBJ2-3
cdr3_length: 16
v_call: TRBV7-3

cdr3_nt: TGTGCCAGCAGCTTACTAGCGGGGGTGTCCAATGAGCAGTTCTTC
cdr3_aa: CASSLLAGVSNEQFF
clone_size: NA
d_call: TRBD2
j_call: TRBJ2-1
cdr3_length: 15
v_call: TRBV7-3

cdr3_nt: TGCAGCGTCCAGGGATTAACGAACACCGGGGAGCTGTTTTTT
cdr3_aa: CSVQGLTNTGELFF
clone_size: NA
d_call: NA
j_call: TRBJ2-2
cdr3_length: 14
v_call: TRBV29-1

cdr3_nt: TGCGCCAGCAGCGCGGGACAGAACTACGAGCAGTACTTC
cdr3_aa: CASSAGQNYEQYF
clone_size: few
d_call: NA
j_call: TRBJ2-7
cdr3_length: 13
v_call: TRBV5-1

cdr3_nt: TGCGCCAGCAGCCAAGTGGGTTCCTACGAGCAGTACTTC
cdr3_aa: CASSQVGSYEQYF
clone_size: NA
d_call: NA
j_call: TRBJ2-7
cdr3_length: 13
v_call: TRBV4-1

cdr3_nt: TGCGCCAGCAGACTCACGACTAGCGGCCAAGAGACCCAGTACTTC
cdr3_aa: CASRLTTSGQETQYF
clone_size: few
d_call: TRBD2
j_call: TRBJ2-5
cdr3_length: 15
v_call: TRBV4-1

cdr3_nt: TGCGCCAGCAGCTCCGGCACCTCCTATGGCTACACCTTC
cdr3_aa: CASSSGTSYGYTF
clone_size: NA
d_call: NA
j_call: TRBJ1-2
cdr3_length: 13
v_call: TRBV5-1

cdr3_nt: TGCGCCAGCGGTAGCGGGAGGGCCGCAGATACGCAGTATTTT
cdr3_aa: CASGSGRAADTQYF
clone_size: NA
d_call: TRBD2
j_call: TRBJ2-3
cdr3_length: 14
v_call: TRBV4-3

cdr3_nt: TGTGCCAGCAGCTTAGCGCTTCTGATGGAGTACAATGAGCAGTTCTTC
cdr3_aa: CASSLALLMEYNEQFF
clone_size: few
d_call: NA
j_call: TRBJ2-1
cdr3_length: 16
v_call: TRBV7-2

cdr3_nt: TGCAGCGTTGAAGGCGGTACTAGCGGAGCTAGCACAGATACGCAGTATTTT
cdr3_aa: CSVEGGTSGASTDTQYF
clone_size: NA
d_call: TRBD2
j_call: TRBJ2-3
cdr3_length: 17
v_call: TRBV29-1

cdr3_nt: TGTGCCAGCAGTTTCTCCCCGGACAGGTGGAACACTGAAGCTTTCTTT
cdr3_aa: CASSFSPDRWNTEAFF
clone_size: NA
d_call: TRBD1
j_call: TRBJ1-1
cdr3_length: 16
v_call: TRBV12-3/TRBV12-4

cdr3_nt: TGTGCCAGCAGTCGGGAGGGCCCGGGGGATACGCAGTATTTT
cdr3_aa: CASSREGPGDTQYF
clone_size: NA
d_call: TRBD2
j_call: TRBJ2-3
cdr3_length: 14
v_call: TRBV27